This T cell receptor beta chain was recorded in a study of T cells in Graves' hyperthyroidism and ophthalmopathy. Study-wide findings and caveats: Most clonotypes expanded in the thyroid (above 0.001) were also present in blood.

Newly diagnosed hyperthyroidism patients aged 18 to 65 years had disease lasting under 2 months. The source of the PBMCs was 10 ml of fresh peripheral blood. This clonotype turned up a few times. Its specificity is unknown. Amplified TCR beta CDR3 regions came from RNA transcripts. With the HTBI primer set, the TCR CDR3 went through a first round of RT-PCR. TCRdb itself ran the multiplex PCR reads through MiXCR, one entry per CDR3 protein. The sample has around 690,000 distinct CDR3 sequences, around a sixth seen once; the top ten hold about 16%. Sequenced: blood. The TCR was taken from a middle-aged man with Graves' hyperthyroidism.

CDR3 DNA sequence: TGTGCCAGTAGTATCTTCGGGAAAGCCTACGAGCAGTACTTC. The encoded protein is CASSIFGKAYEQYF. The J gene is TRBJ2-7, the V gene TRBV19, with a possible D match to TRBD2 (5 bases). The V gene lost 3 bases and the J gene lost 2 bases, with 11 bases spanning the gap. CDR1 is LNHDA, CDR2 SQIVND, per germline (reference sequence). CDR3 size: 14 residues.